This T cell receptor beta chain emerged from a study of shared T cell receptors in the human thymus. The CDR3 covers 14 residues. With 3 bases removed from V and 5 bases from J, the gap between germline ends came to 13 bases. Germline V lookup: CDR1 SEHNR, CDR2 FQNEAQ (reference sequence). The repertoire was sequenced with immunoSEQ multiplex PCR; TCRdb's copy has only in-frame clones and lacks some. The sample lists approximately 660,000 clones; roughly 88% were seen once. This same sample was also taken into another study, of human thymus T cells. In that study: Donors were healthy Finnish infants having corrective surgery for congenital heart defects. Resections were taken during corrective heart surgery, and the thymus tissue came from these. Usage of V and J genes appeared biased in thymic and blood repertoires. The related literature has documented a marked overlap of thymic repertoires among unrelated individuals.

The material sequenced was thymocytes. The genes are TRBV7-9 and TRBJ1-1, with D perhaps TRBD1 (6 bases). The receptor was isolated from a boy in the first two years of life with a congenital heart defect. This chain's CDR3 is CASSFDRKVTEAFF. CDR3 coding DNA: TGTGCCAGCAGCTTCGACAGGAAGGTAACTGAAGCTTTCTTT.